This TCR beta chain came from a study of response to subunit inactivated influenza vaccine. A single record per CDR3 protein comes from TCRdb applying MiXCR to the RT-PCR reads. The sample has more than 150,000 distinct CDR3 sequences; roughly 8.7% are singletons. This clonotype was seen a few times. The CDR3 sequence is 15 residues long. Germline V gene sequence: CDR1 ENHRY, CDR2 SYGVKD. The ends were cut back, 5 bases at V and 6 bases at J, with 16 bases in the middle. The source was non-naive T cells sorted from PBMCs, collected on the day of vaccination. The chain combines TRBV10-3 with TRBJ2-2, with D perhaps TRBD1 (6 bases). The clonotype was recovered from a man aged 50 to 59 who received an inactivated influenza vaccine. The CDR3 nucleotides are TGTGCCATCAGTTCCGGGACACCCTCTTCCGGGGAGCTGTTTTTT. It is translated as CAISSGTPSSGELFF.